This TCR beta chain was obtained from a study of beta chain features in type 1 diabetes (dated by TCRdb to between 2018 and 2020). About the full investigation: Mean age, gender distribution, total cell number and subset yield were not different between patients and healthy donors. Whereas all 28 donors provided naive and central memory subsets, regulatory and stem cell-like memory subsets were isolated from just 8 patients and about eight healthy donors. Across all samples, about 110 million sorted cells were examined, and cell number per subset correlated strongly with RNA yield. The study compared TCRB repertoires of sorted circulating CD4+ T cell subsets between recently diagnosed type 1 diabetes patients and matched healthy donors.

Each donor gave one peripheral blood draw, averaging approximately 0.12 L, which was collected into heparinised tubes. A BD FACSAria II and a panel including CD45RO, CCR7, CD25, CD127, CD95 and CD27 were used to sort naive, central memory, regulatory and stem cell-like memory CD4+ T cells. Every sorted population had a purity above 95%. PBMCs were isolated right away by Lymphoprep density gradient centrifugation and were stained directly, without culture. To minimize batch effects, samples were stained and sorted in pairs, one healthy donor with one patient per experiment. The germline V gene (reference sequence) specifies SGHNT as CDR1 and YYREEE as CDR2. From the cysteine up to the phenylalanine, the CDR3 has a length of 14 residues. CDR3 DNA only is kept here, 42 bases in frame from base 1. At the junction V is shortened by 0 bases and J by 14 bases; bases outside the gene matches: 9. This clone was seen a few times. There is no known antigen for this receptor. The sample holds no much larger clone one base away, and base qualities are not on file.

The research as a whole found: Patients with type 1 diabetes made fewer insertions and deleted more nucleotides at VDJ recombination sites, implying thymic rearrangement abnormalities. PCR might favor shorter templates, but patient and control samples were amplified and corrected together, so any skew would affect both groups equally. In all four CD4+ subsets, TCRB CDR3 length was moderately but significantly shorter in type 1 diabetes patients. Because cDNA was sequenced instead of genomic DNA, activated cells with high expression could be over-represented, although the groups did not differ in activation or CD3 levels. Naive, central memory and regulatory TCRB repertoires appeared to be more alike among patients than among healthy donors. Because small numbers of individuals were included in the HLA sub-analyses, any influence of HLA type on TCRB rearrangement was left unresolved.

The entire amount of isolated RNA was reverse transcribed using the High Capacity cDNA Reverse Transcription Kit, so the sequenced TCRB transcripts were expressed ones. Naive, central memory and regulatory T cell samples underwent deep immunoSEQ sequencing, averaging about 3.5 million total reads per sample. After sorted cells were lysed in RLT buffer, RNA was extracted with DNase-treated RNeasy Micro or Mini kits, with the choice depending on cell number. To prevent cross-contamination, each cell subset was processed individually, whereas patient and healthy donor samples were processed jointly. TCRB sequences were amplified from cDNA with the immunoSEQ multiplex PCR, producing 87-bp fragments spanning the CDR3 region. Amplicons were sequenced on the Illumina HiSeq platform. The published analysis was carried out like this. PCR bias was corrected computationally using synthetic template baselines, and reads within Hamming distance 2 were collapsed, with unmergeable singletons discarded. By aligning reads against IMGT, V, D and J genes, CDR3 length, and insertions or deletions at six rearrangement sites were assigned. Clonotype counts were normalized to sorted cell number within each subset before computing true diversity and Gini coefficients with the tcR R package. The overlap coefficient, calculated on TCRB nucleotide sequences, was used to measure repertoire sharing. Out-of-frame TCRB sequences from naive cells were analyzed as a proxy for the pre-selection repertoire. Entries here come from immuneACCESS through TCRdb and include only in-frame sequences with V and J called. Some clones fail to appear in such tables; in the studies checked, an unresolved V gene covers under half of the shortfall, and the cause of the remainder is unknown. V and J calls and clone size come straight from that table; D and trimming were deduced from the DNA. Recorded for this sample are a few hundred thousand clones; about 15% of them occurred a single time. 0.015% to 0.019% of the sample goes to the ten largest clones.

The chain links TRBV5-4 with TRBJ2-1; 9 nucleotides in the junction match TRBD2. This receptor was identified in a man between 18 and 29 years old with type 1 diabetes. Source material: naive CD4+ T cells from blood. This specimen's cell subset or site label, per the study, means: true naive CD4+ T cells. The DNA sequence is given as TGTGCCAGCAGCTTGGGTAATGGCGGGAGGGCCAAGTTCTTC. It translates as CASSLGNGGRAKFF.